These 4 T cell receptor beta chains were all obtained from the same sample, sequenced in a study of T cell changes during pregnancy in multiple sclerosis. Sequenced by immunoSEQ multiplex PCR; TCRdb stores in-frame clones only, minus some. The top ten hold 0.39% of the sample, which has some 36,000 clones, roughly 90% seen once. Sequencing used CD4+ T cells from peripheral blood mononuclear cells, obtained in the second trimester of pregnancy. The receptor set was obtained from a female donor with multiple sclerosis, enrolled in a pregnancy study.

There are a few counts of this clone. The chain recombines TRBV7-8 with TRBJ2-4, with 7 bases that match TRBD1. V dropped 3 bases and J dropped 8; count of bases not matched to a gene: 7. The V gene's germline CDR1 is SGHVS and CDR2 FQNEAQ. The CDR3 contains 14 residues. The CDR3 region is CASSFRDSRDIQYF. The CDR3, as DNA: TGTGCCAGCAGCTTCCGGGACAGTAGGGACATTCAGTACTTC.

This clone was counted a few times. The gene calls are TRBV7-9 and TRBJ1-2; D unresolved. Germline V CDR1 and CDR2: SEHNR, FQNEAQ (reference sequence). Trimming shortened V by 3 bases and J by 6 bases, and 11 bases separated the two germline ends. This CDR3 comprises 13 residues. The CDR3 sequence is CASSLKGGNGYTF. As DNA, the CDR3 is TGTGCCAGCAGCTTGAAAGGCGGTAATGGCTACACCTTC.

This chain uses TRBV7-8 with TRBJ1-5; no firm D call. This CDR3 region has 15 residues. The V gene's germline CDR1 is SGHVS and CDR2 FQNEAQ. The ends were cut back, 1 base at V and 1 base at J, with 8 bases in the middle. DNA for the CDR3: TGTGCCAGCAGCTTAGAGGGAGGAAGCAATCAGCCCCAGCATTTT. As protein: CASSLEGGSNQPQHF.

The chain recombines TRBV28 with TRBJ1-1; no clear D. Deletions cut 7 bases from V and 5 bases from J, with 20 bases between. Germline lookup yields CDR1 MDHEN and CDR2 SYDVKM. The CDR3 runs 15 residues. The CDR3 DNA reads TGTGCCAGCACTCAAAGGGAGGGTGGAGGGACTGAAGCTTTCTTT. Encoded protein: CASTQREGGGTEAFF. The full variable domain, with the rest looked up from reference TRBV28 and TRBJ1-1, is DVKVTQSSRYLVKRTGEKVFLECVQDMDHENMFWYRQDPGLGLRLIYFSYDVKMKEKGDIPEGYSVSREKKERFSLILESASTNQTSMYLCASTQREGGGTEAFFGQGTRLTVV.